This T cell receptor (beta chain) emerged from a study of CD8+ T cells in alopecia areata. The V end lost 7 bases, the J end lost 7 bases, and 17 bases lay between the germline ends. In germline, CDR1 is SEHNR, CDR2 FQNEAQ (reference sequence). There are 15 residues in the CDR3. Extracted RNA was reverse transcribed into cDNA, the sequencing template. Sequenced by immunoSEQ multiplex PCR; TCRdb stores in-frame clones only, minus some. This sample has over 150,000 clones, with about 53% found just once. Treatment specified: oral pan-JAK inhibitor, 5-10 mg twice daily. The receptor was isolated from a human donor with alopecia areata. The material was CD8+ T cells sorted from blood, obtained at week 24, from a patient treated with tofacitinib. The V and J genes are TRBV7-9 and TRBJ1-6, with D possibly TRBD1 on 5 matching bases. Here the CDR3 reads CASTYSGTVNSPLHF. In DNA form, the CDR3 reads TGTGCCAGCACTTACTCCGGGACGGTCAATTCACCCCTCCACTTT.